This TCR beta chain was sequenced during a study of monozygotic twins with inflammatory bowel disease. Worth noting for this clonotype: The target antigen is unknown.

The CDR3 has 18 amino acids. Germline CDR1 and CDR2: KGHDR and SFDVKD. Study conclusions and caveats: Added variability in patient repertoires may stem from differing immunosuppressive treatments.

TCRdb reworked the 5' RACE reads into one entry per CDR3 protein, no DNA. The sample has about 440,000 distinct CDR3 sequences. The V and J genes are TRBV24-1 and TRBJ1-1; TCRdb indicates TRBD1, and absent DNA this call remains unverified. Material for sequencing was blood. This receptor was taken from a human donor with ulcerative colitis or Crohn's disease, or a healthy co-twin of an affected twin (not recorded which). The CDR3 sequence is CATSDLHTIQGMNTEAFF.